Each of the 4 T cell receptor beta chains below was sequenced from the same sample in a study of blood T cell repertoires in COVID-19. Here immunoSEQ multiplex PCR was the method, and the copy in TCRdb shows in-frame clones only, minus some. The sample yields more than 95,000 clones, 80% to 90% seen once. Sequenced sample: peripheral blood. Every receptor here comes from a man in his fifties or sixties with acute or convalescent COVID-19.

By sample share, this clone is medium-sized. This chain connects TRBV9 to TRBJ2-3; 8 positions agree with TRBD1. V lost 0 bases to trimming and J lost 6 bases; unmatched junction nucleotides: 3. Germline values: CDR1 SGDLS, CDR2 YYNGEE. There are 14 residues in the CDR3. The CDR3 DNA sequence: TGTGCCAGCAGCGTAGCTCAGGGGGCGGATACGCAGTATTTT. Its protein product is CASSVAQGADTQYF. Supplemented by reference TRBV9 and TRBJ2-3, the full variable domain reads DSGVTQTPKHLITATGQRVTLRCSPRSGDLSVYWYQQSLDQGLQFLIQYYNGEERAKGNILERFSAQQFPDLHSELNLSSLELGDSALYFCASSVAQGADTQYFGPGTRLTVL.

The chain has TRBV5-4 and TRBJ1-1, with D uncertain. The CDR3 runs to 13 residues. The germline CDR1 and CDR2 sequences are SGHNT and YYREEE (reference sequence). Trimming removed 3 bases from V and 5 bases from J, with 11 bases in between. CDR3 in amino acids: CASSYSSRTEAFF. CDR3 in DNA: TGTGCCAGCAGCTACTCCTCGAGAACTGAAGCTTTCTTT.

This clone appeared a single time. This rearrangement joins TRBV27 to TRBJ1-1; maybe TRBD1 (5 bases). There are 14 residues in the CDR3. Trimming took off 6 bases at V and 5 bases at J, with 16 bases between the two ends. The germline V gene has CDR1 MNHEY and CDR2 SMNVEV (reference sequence). DNA of the CDR3: TGTGCCAGCAGCGGCGACCAGGGCTGGACTGAAGCTTTCTTT. Translating it yields CASSGDQGWTEAFF.

The chain employs TRBV7-8 and TRBJ2-1, with D unclear. The CDR3 is 16 amino acids. In germline, CDR1 is SGHVS, CDR2 FQNEAQ. V lost 5 bases and J lost 0, with 14 bases in between. The chain's CDR3 is CASSLLHRSSYNEQFF. CDR3 nucleotides: TGTGCCAGCAGCCTTTTACACCGCAGCTCCTACAATGAGCAGTTCTTC.